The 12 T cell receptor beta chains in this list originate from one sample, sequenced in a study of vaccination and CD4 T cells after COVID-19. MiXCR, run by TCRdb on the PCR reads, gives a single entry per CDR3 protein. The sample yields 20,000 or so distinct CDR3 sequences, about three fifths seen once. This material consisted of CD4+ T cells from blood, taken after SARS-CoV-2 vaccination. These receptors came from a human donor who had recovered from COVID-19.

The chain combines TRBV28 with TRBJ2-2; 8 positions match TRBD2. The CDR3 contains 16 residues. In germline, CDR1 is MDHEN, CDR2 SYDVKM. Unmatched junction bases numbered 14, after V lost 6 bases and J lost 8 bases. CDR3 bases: TGTGCCAGCAGGCGCCGGGGGGGTAGACGTGGAGGGGAGCTGTTTTTT. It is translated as CASRRRGGRRGGELFF. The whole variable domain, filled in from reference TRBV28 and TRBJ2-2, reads DVKVTQSSRYLVKRTGEKVFLECVQDMDHENMFWYRQDPGLGLRLIYFSYDVKMKEKGDIPEGYSVSREKKERFSLILESASTNQTSMYLCASRRRGGRRGGELFFGEGSRLTVL.

The CDR3 sequence is CSARVARRGRSTEAFF. CDR3 nucleotides: TGCAGTGCTAGAGTCGCGCGGAGGGGCCGGTCCACTGAAGCTTTCTTT. The J gene is TRBJ1-1, the V gene TRBV20-1; D is perhaps TRBD1 (5 bases). The CDR3 sequence is 16 residues long. Per germline, CDR1 DFQATT and CDR2 SNEGSKA (reference sequence). Trimming left V 1 base short and J 4 bases short, with 19 bases between.

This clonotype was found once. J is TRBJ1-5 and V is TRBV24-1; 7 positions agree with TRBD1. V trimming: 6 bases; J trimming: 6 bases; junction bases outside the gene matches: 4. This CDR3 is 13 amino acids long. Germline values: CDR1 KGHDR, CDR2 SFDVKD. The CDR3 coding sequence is TGTGCCACCAGTCTGCAGGGGGGTCAGCCCCAGCATTTT. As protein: CATSLQGGQPQHF.

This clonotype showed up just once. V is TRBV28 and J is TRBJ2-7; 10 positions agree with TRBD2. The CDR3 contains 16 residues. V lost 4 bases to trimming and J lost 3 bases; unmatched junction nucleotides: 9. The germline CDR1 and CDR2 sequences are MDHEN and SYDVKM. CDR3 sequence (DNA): TGTGCCAGCAGTTATATTTTCGGGACTAGCGACTACGAGCAGTACTTC. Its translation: CASSYIFGTSDYEQYF. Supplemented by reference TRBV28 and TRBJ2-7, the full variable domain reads DVKVTQSSRYLVKRTGEKVFLECVQDMDHENMFWYRQDPGLGLRLIYFSYDVKMKEKGDIPEGYSVSREKKERFSLILESASTNQTSMYLCASSYIFGTSDYEQYFGPGTRLTVT.

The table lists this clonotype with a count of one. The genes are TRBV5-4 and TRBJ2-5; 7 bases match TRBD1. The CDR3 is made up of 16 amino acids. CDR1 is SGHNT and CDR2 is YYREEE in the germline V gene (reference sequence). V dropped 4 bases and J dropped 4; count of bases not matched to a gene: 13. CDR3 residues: CASSPPGQRALETQYF. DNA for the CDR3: TGTGCCAGCAGCCCACCGGGACAGAGGGCCCTAGAGACCCAGTACTTC. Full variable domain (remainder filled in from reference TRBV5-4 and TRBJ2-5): ETGVTQSPTHLIKTRGQQVTLRCSSQSGHNTVSWYQQALGQGPQFIFQYYREEENGRGNFPPRFSGLQFPNYSSELNVNALELDDSALYLCASSPPGQRALETQYFGPGTRLLVL.

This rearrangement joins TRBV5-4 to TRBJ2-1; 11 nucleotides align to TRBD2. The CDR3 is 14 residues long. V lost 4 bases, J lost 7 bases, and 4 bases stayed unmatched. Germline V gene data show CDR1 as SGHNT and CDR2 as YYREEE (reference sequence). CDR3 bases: TGTGCCAGCAGCCTAGGGACTAGCGGAAATGAGCAGTTCTTC. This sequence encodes CASSLGTSGNEQFF.

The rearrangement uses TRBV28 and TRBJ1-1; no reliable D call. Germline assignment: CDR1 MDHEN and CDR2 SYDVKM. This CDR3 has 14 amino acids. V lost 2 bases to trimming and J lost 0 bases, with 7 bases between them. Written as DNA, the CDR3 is TGTGCCAGCAGTTTAATCCCCGTGAACACTGAAGCTTTCTTT. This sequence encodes CASSLIPVNTEAFF.

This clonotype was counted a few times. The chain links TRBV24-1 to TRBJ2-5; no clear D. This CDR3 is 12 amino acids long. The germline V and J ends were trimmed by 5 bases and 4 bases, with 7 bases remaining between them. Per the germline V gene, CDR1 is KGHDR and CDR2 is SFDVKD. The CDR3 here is CATSAEGETQYF. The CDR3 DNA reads TGTGCCACCAGTGCTGAAGGAGAGACCCAGTACTTC.

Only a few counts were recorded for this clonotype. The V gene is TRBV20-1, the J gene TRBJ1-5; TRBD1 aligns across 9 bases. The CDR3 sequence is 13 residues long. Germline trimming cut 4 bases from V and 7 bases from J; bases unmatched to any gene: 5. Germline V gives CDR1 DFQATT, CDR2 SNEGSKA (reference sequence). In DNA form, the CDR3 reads TGCAGTGCTACCCGGGACAGGGTACAGCCCCAGCATTTT. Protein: CSATRDRVQPQHF.

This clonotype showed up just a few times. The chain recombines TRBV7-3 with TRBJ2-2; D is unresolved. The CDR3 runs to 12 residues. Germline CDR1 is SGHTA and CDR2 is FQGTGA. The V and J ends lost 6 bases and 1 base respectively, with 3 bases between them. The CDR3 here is CASRLNTGELFF. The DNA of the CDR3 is TGTGCCAGCAGGTTGAACACCGGGGAGCTGTTTTTT.

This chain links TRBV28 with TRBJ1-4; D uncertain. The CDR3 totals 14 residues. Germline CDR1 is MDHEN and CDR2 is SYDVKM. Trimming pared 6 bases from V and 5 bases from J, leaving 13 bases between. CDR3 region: CASRQSVPNEKLFF. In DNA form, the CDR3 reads TGTGCCAGCAGGCAGAGCGTCCCGAATGAAAAACTGTTTTTT.

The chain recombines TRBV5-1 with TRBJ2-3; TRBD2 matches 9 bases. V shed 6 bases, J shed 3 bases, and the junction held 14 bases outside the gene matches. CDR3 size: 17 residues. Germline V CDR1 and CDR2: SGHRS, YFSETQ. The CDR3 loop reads CASNLRLAGSRTDTQYF. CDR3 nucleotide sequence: TGCGCCAGCAATCTACGTCTAGCGGGATCAAGGACAGATACGCAGTATTTT. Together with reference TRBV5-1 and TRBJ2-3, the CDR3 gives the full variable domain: KAGVTQTPRYLIKTRGQQVTLSCSPISGHRSVSWYQQTPGQGLQFLFEYFSETQRNKGNFPGRFSGRQFSNSRSEMNVSTLELGDSALYLCASNLRLAGSRTDTQYFGPGTRLTVL.